This T cell receptor beta chain stems from a study of blood T cells in healthy people across ages. The authors ran a second PCR of roughly 6 to 12 cycles using a sample-barcoded 5' primer and a J-beta primer mix. Each sample provided no less than 3 million CDR3-containing paired-end reads. Each CDR3 protein is one row after TCRdb ran MiXCR on the 5' RACE reads. Of 1.5 million to 2 million distinct CDR3 sequences in the sample, around 48% were seen once. No fewer than 6 million PBMCs went into each sample. CDR1 is SGDLS, CDR2 YYNGEE, per germline. V was clipped by 3 bases and J by 2 bases; unmatched bases: 8. The CDR3 consists of 16 residues. This clonotype was detected only a few times.

The chain has TRBV9 and TRBJ2-3; 8 bases map to TRBD2. This TCR came from a woman between 35 and 50 years old in good health. The specimen sequenced was blood. The CDR3 DNA sequence: TGTGCCAGCAGCGCCAGCGGGGGACTCACCACAGATACGCAGTATTTT. Its protein is CASSASGGLTTDTQYF. Combining the CDR3 with reference TRBV9 and TRBJ2-3 gives the whole variable domain DSGVTQTPKHLITATGQRVTLRCSPRSGDLSVYWYQQSLDQGLQFLIQYYNGEERAKGNILERFSAQQFPDLHSELNLSSLELGDSALYFCASSASGGLTTDTQYFGPGTRLTVL.